This record concerns one T cell receptor beta chain sequence. This clonotype was seen a handful of times. This receptor's antigen is unknown. No base quality information exists; no much larger clone differs at one position. This sample was included in a study of T cell repertoires in cytomegalovirus infection (dated by TCRdb to the late 2010s). Some background on the complete study: Donor HLA type was relevant to the analysis, because carriage of CMV infection together with the matching HLA type was indicated by public TCR beta signatures.

Overall results and qualifications from the work: In the ex vivo response, HLA-C-restricted CMV-specific TCR beta clonotypes were dominant, and in two of eight donors the single most frequent clonotype came from this HLA-C-restricted group. In both this cohort and an independent roughly 330-donor cohort, the cumulative frequency of public TCR beta family members distinguished carriers of CMV infection plus the relevant HLA type.

The sequencer listed for this sample is Illumina HiSeq 1500. The public reads were quality trimmed at Q25 with fastp and then assembled into clones with MiXCR by TCRdb, keeping productive beta chains. Each record represents a unique CDR3 protein, reported with the most common genes and DNA among its rows. The table for this sample lists about 530,000 distinct CDR3 sequences; 26% of them were counted only once. The leading ten clones occupy roughly 13% of the sample. From the cysteine up to the phenylalanine, the CDR3 has a length of 18 residues. Only the CDR3 portion is preserved as DNA: 54 bases, with reading frame beginning at the first base. Trimming accounts for 0 bases at V and 5 bases at J, while the number of junction bases matched to no gene is 11. The germline V gene (reference sequence) specifies DFQATT as CDR1 and SNEGSKA as CDR2.

Sequencing was performed on PBMCs. Recombination linked TRBV20-1 to TRBJ2-7, and 15 junctional nucleotides match TRBD2. The TCR was taken from a human donor in good health (CMV status not recorded). Some clones in this sample may be carry-over from other donors' samples. DNA sequence: TGCAGTGCTAGAGACTGGACTAGCGGGAGGGTTTGGGGGGACGAGCAGTACTTC. This gives the protein CSARDWTSGRVWGDEQYF.